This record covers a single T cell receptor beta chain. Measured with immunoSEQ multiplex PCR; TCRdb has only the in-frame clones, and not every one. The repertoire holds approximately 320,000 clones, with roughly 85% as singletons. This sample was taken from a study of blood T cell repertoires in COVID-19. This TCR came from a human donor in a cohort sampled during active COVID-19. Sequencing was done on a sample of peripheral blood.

The CDR3 reads CASSPRQSYQPQHF. The DNA of the CDR3 is TGTGCCAGTAGTCCCCGACAGTCATATCAGCCCCAGCATTTT. This chain uses TRBV19 with TRBJ1-5, with a weak D call TRBD1 (5 bases). Germline V gene data show CDR1 as LNHDA and CDR2 as SQIVND (reference sequence). V lost 5 bases and J 5 bases, leaving 13 bases between the germline ends. CDR3 length: 14 residues.